The clone carrying this T cell receptor (beta chain) turned up a few times. An absence of ophthalmopathy progression within 18 months meant stable Graves' hyperthyroidism. Participants, patients aged 18 to 65, had newly diagnosed hyperthyroidism with a duration under 2 months. This sample was included in a study of T cells in Graves' hyperthyroidism and ophthalmopathy. There were TCR beta CDR3 regions amplified from RNA transcripts. First-round RT-PCR with HTBI primers amplified the TCR CDR3 region. A single record per CDR3 protein comes from TCRdb applying MiXCR to the multiplex PCR reads. The repertoire holds hundreds of thousands of distinct CDR3 sequences, with about two fifths as singletons. V shed 3 bases and J shed 2 bases, with 13 bases lying between them. CDR3 size: 15 residues. Germline CDR1 and CDR2: MGHRA and YSYEKL.

Sequenced sample: blood. This sequence was found in a man between 18 and 29 years old with Graves' hyperthyroidism. V usage is TRBV4-1 and J usage is TRBJ2-5; D might be TRBD2 (5 bases). The CDR3 is CASSQKGEGQETQYF. The CDR3 DNA reads as TGCGCCAGCAGCCAGAAAGGCGAGGGACAAGAGACCCAGTACTTC.